This is a list of T cell receptor beta chains from one sample in a study of blood T cell repertoires in COVID-19. The data were produced by immunoSEQ multiplex PCR, yet TCRdb's version contains in-frame clones alone and is incomplete. The sample records around 140,000 clones, around 80% being singletons. The source material was peripheral blood. These receptors originate from a man in his 60s with active or convalescent COVID-19. The CDR3 runs from the conserved cysteine through the conserved F or W. D genes are given only for firm matches. Size tells how often a clone was seen (once, few, many) or the class of an expanded clone, and some rows leave it out.

j_call v_call d_call clone_size cdr3_nt cdr3_aa
TRBJ1-1 TRBV18 . . TGTGCCAGCTCACCATATGTGAGACAGGCGGGTACTGAAGCTTTCTTT CASSPYVRQAGTEAFF
TRBJ2-2 TRBV19 TRBD1 . TGTGCCAGTAGTCCTACAGGGGCAGGCGCCGGGGAGCTGTTTTTT CASSPTGAGAGELFF
TRBJ2-7 TRBV7-2 . . TGTGCCAGCAGCTTAGCGGTGCGGACAGCCGCTAAGCAGCAGTACTTC CASSLAVRTAAKQQYF
TRBJ1-1 TRBV11-2 . . TGTGCCAGCAGCAGGGAGTCCATGAACACTGAAGCTTTCTTT CASSRESMNTEAFF
TRBJ1-1 TRBV6-5 . once TGTGCCAGCATCGGAGACACTGAAGCTTTCTTT CASIGDTEAFF
TRBJ1-2 TRBV12-3/TRBV12-4 TRBD1 . TGTGCCAGCAAAAACAGGGGTCAAGATGGCTACACCTTC CASKNRGQDGYTF
TRBJ2-5 TRBV6-1 . . TGTGCCAGCAGTGATCAGGGTAGGGAGACCCAGTACTTC CASSDQGRETQYF
TRBJ2-1 TRBV7-9 . . TGTGCCAGCAGTCGTCAGGGAAGGAATGAGCAGTTCTTC CASSRQGRNEQFF
TRBJ1-1 TRBV29-1 . . TGCAGCGTTAGGGCTTCGGGGATGAGGACTGAAGCTTTCTTT CSVRASGMRTEAFF
TRBJ1-6 TRBV7-2 . . TGTGCCAGCAGCTTACAGGGCGGCAGTTCACCCCTCCACTTT CASSLQGGSSPLHF
TRBJ2-3 TRBV7-2 . . TGTGCCAGCAGGTCCACTAGGTCCGATACGCAGTATTTT CASRSTRSDTQYF
TRBJ2-1 TRBV7-8 TRBD2 . TGTGCCAGCAGCTGGACTAGCGCCAATGAGCAGTTCTTC CASSWTSANEQFF
TRBJ1-3 TRBV12-5 . few TGTGCTAGTAGTGCCCAGGGAAACACCATATATTTT CASSAQGNTIYF
TRBJ1-3 TRBV9 TRBD1 . TGTGCCAGCAGCGGACGACAGGGGGCGTTTGGAAACACCATATATTTT CASSGRQGAFGNTIYF
TRBJ1-2 TRBV7-2 . once TGTGCCAGCAGCTCGTTCGTAGGGGCGAACTATGGCTACACCTTC CASSSFVGANYGYTF
TRBJ1-2 TRBV3-1/TRBV3-2 . once TGTGCCAGCAGCCAAGTTGGGTCCCCATCTAGAAGCTATGGCTACACCTTC CASSQVGSPSRSYGYTF
TRBJ2-7 TRBV5-1 TRBD1 . TGCGCCAGCAGCTGGGACAGGGGGCTAGTTCGCTACGAGCAGTACTTC CASSWDRGLVRYEQYF
TRBJ2-3 TRBV30 TRBD2 . TGTGCCTGGAGTGTAATGGCGGGAGCCCCAGATACGCAGTATTTT CAWSVMAGAPDTQYF
TRBJ2-1 TRBV4-1 TRBD2 . TGCGCCAGCAGCCAAGATTTGGCTAGCGGGCTTGAGCAGTTCTTC CASSQDLASGLEQFF
TRBJ1-1 TRBV12-5 . once TGTGCTAGTGGTTTGGTTCTGGGACAAATGAACACTGAAGCTTTCTTT CASGLVLGQMNTEAFF
TRBJ1-4 TRBV19 TRBD1 . TGTGCCAGTAGGGGACAGCAGAATGAAAAACTGTTTTTT CASRGQQNEKLFF
TRBJ2-1 TRBV10-1 TRBD2 . TGCGCCAGCAGTCTTCGACTAGCGCGGACGAATGAGCAGTTCTTC CASSLRLARTNEQFF